The rows below give T cell receptor beta chains drawn from one sample of a study of blood T cell repertoires in COVID-19. Assay: immunoSEQ multiplex PCR; the TCRdb copy retains only in-frame clones and omits some. The sample records 150,000 to 200,000 clones, about 88% being singletons. Sequenced sample: peripheral blood. These receptors originate from an elderly woman with acute or convalescent COVID-19. The CDR3 runs from the conserved cysteine through the conserved F or W. Each record gives: clone size, J gene, V gene, D gene, CDR3 length, CDR3 DNA, CDR3 protein. The D gene is left open where the match is weak. Only some rows state a clone size, as once, few, many or a class for expanded clones.

>-|TRBJ2-2|TRBV21-1|-|17
-
CASNPFGQGASTGELFF
>-|TRBJ2-2|TRBV5-4|TRBD2|16
TGTGCCAGCAGCCCGGGACTAGCGGGAGGCACCGGGGAGCTGTTTTTT
CASSPGLAGGTGELFF
>-|TRBJ2-7|TRBV7-2|-|11
TGTGCCAGCAGCAGGGAGTACGAGCAGTACTTC
CASSREYEQYF
>-|TRBJ1-1|TRBV27|-|17
TGTGCCAGCAGTTCCTCTTCTGGACTTGGGGTGAACACTGAAGCTTTCTTT
CASSSSSGLGVNTEAFF
>-|TRBJ2-5|TRBV5-1|TRBD2|16
TGCGCCAGCAGGCAACCAGGGGCTAGCGGGGAAGAGACCCAGTACTTC
CASRQPGASGEETQYF
>-|TRBJ1-2|TRBV19|TRBD1|15
TGTGCCAGTACTCCGATTATCGACAGGGTCTATGGCTACACCTTC
CASTPIIDRVYGYTF
>once|TRBJ2-1|TRBV7-8|-|16
TGTGCCAGCAGGAGTCGTACGGGGTCTAGGTACAATGAGCAGTTCTTC
CASRSRTGSRYNEQFF
>-|TRBJ2-3|TRBV10-2|-|15
TGCGCCAGCAGTGAGCCAGGGACTAGCACAGATACGCAGTATTTT
CASSEPGTSTDTQYF
>-|TRBJ2-3|TRBV28|-|15
TGTGCCAGCAGTTGGTCGAGCTTGGGCACAGATACGCAGTATTTT
CASSWSSLGTDTQYF
>-|TRBJ2-5|TRBV27|TRBD2|17
TGTGCCAGCAGTTTACGAGGGACTAGCGGGGGCCAAGAGACCCAGTACTTC
CASSLRGTSGGQETQYF